These T cell receptor beta chains were read from a single sample in a study of cytomegalovirus exposure and HLA in healthy donors. Some clones are missing from TCRdb's copy, which holds only in-frame ones; the method was immunoSEQ multiplex PCR. The profile shows tens of thousands of clones, approximately 95% of them singletons. The sequenced material came from PBMCs. The receptors shown here come from a woman aged 18-29 years in good health and CMV-seropositive. Each CDR3 is given without its conserved first and last residue. The order of the fields is J gene, clone size, V gene, CDR3 protein. The size of a clone is reported for some rows only, either as once, few or many, or as a class for expanded clones.

>TRBJ2-3|-|TRBV7-2
ASSLVAGGLADTQY
>TRBJ1-1|-|TRBV6-1
AGSTGENTEAF
>TRBJ1-2|-|TRBV7-6
ASSLAAAGKTINYGYT
>TRBJ2-1|-|TRBV27
ASSHRLAGAYNEQF
>TRBJ2-3|-|TRBV2
ASNRDRGTDTQY
>TRBJ2-5|-|TRBV5-6
ASSRWRQASQY
>TRBJ2-2|-|TRBV5-6
ASSLAGGANTGELF
>TRBJ2-2|-|TRBV10-1
ASSRISGTEKNTGELF
>TRBJ1-2|once|TRBV5-4
ASSSVGQGPVGYGYT
>TRBJ2-1|-|TRBV28
ASSFYGRRANNEQF
>TRBJ2-7|-|TRBV28
ASGGYYEQY
>TRBJ1-5|-|TRBV7-6
ASSLNRDAGQPQH
>TRBJ2-7|-|TRBV29-1
SAEQGRDEQY
>TRBJ2-3|-|TRBV9
ASSLPGTSGYTDTQY
>TRBJ2-5|-|TRBV28
ASMGQPLQAQY
>TRBJ2-1|-|TRBV30
AWGGPGTRRRNEQF
>TRBJ2-7|-|TRBV30
AWSWGLTVYEQY
>TRBJ1-4|-|TRBV5-1
ASSRMQGGDEKLF